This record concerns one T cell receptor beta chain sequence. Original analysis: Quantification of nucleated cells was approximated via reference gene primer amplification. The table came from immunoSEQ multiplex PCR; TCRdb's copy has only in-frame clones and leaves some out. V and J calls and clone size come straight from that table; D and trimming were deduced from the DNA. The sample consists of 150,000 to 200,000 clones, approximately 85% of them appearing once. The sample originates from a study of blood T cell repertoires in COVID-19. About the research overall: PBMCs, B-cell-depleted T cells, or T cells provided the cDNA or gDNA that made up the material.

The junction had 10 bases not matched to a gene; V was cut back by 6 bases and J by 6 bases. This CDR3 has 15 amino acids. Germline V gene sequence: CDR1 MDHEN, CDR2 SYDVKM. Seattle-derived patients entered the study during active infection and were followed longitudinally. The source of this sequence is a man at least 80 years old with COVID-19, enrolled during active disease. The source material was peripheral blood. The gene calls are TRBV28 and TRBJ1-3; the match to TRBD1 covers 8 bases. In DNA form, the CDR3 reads TGTGCCAGCAGCCTAGACAGGGGTCTCGAAAACACCATATATTTT. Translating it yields CASSLDRGLENTIYF.